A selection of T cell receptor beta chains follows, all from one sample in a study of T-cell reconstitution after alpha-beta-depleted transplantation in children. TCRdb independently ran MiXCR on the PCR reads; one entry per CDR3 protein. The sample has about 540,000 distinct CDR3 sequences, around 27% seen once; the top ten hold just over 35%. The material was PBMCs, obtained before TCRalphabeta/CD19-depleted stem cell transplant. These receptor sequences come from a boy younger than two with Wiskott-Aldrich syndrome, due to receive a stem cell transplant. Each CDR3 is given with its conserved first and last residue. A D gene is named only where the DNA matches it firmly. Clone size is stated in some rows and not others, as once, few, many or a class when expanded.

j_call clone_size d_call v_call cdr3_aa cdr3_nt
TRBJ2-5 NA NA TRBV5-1 CASSEIWQETQYF TGCGCCAGCAGCGAGATCTGGCAAGAGACCCAGTACTTC
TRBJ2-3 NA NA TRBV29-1 CSVENFDTQYF TGCAGCGTAGAAAATTTCGATACGCAGTATTTT
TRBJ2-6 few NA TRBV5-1 CASSLEGFGANVLTF TGCGCCAGCAGCTTGGAAGGGTTCGGGGCCAACGTCCTGACTTTC
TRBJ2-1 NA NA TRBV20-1 CSARKLPTYNEQFF TGCAGTGCAAGGAAATTACCCACCTACAATGAGCAGTTCTTC
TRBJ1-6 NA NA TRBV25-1 CASSGEPLHF TGTGCCAGCAGTGGAGAACCCCTCCACTTT
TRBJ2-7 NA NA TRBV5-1 CASSLRSVSYEQYF TGCGCCAGCAGCTTGAGGTCGGTATCCTACGAGCAGTACTTC
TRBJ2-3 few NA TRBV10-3 CAISEPDSVTQYF TGTGCCATCAGTGAGCCCGACTCCGTTACGCAGTATTTT
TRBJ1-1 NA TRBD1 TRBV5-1 CASSFFDRGAEAFF TGCGCCAGCAGCTTTTTCGACAGGGGGGCTGAAGCTTTCTTT
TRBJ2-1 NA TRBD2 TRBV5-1 CASSLGLAGIYNEQFF TGTGCCAGCAGCTTGGGACTAGCGGGAATCTACAATGAGCAGTTCTTC
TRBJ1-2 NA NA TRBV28 CASRAAGVYYGYTF TGTGCCAGCAGAGCTGCAGGGGTTTACTATGGCTACACCTTC
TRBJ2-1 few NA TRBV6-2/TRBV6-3 CASSFERNEQFF TGTGCCAGCAGTTTTGAACGGAATGAGCAGTTCTTC
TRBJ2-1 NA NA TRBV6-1 CASSEQDSLSYNEQFF TGTGCCAGCAGTGAACAGGACTCTCTCTCCTACAATGAGCAGTTCTTC
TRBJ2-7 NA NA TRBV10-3 CAISEFTGTGSYEQYF TGTGCCATCAGTGAGTTCACCGGGACGGGCTCCTACGAGCAGTACTTC
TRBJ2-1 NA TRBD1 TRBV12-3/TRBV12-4 CASSPTGTNEQFF TGTGCCAGCAGCCCGACAGGGACCAATGAGCAGTTCTTC
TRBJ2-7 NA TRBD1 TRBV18 CASSPRTGVLYEQYF TGTGCCAGCTCACCAAGGACAGGGGTATTATACGAGCAGTACTTC
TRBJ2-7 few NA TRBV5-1 CASQDQGDHEQYF TGCGCCAGCCAAGACCAAGGGGACCACGAGCAGTACTTC
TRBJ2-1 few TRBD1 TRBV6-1 CASIGQGRTGNEQFF TGTGCCAGCATCGGACAGGGAAGGACCGGCAATGAGCAGTTCTTC
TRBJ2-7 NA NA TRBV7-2 CASSLEQGLSEQYF TGTGCCAGTAGCTTAGAACAGGGTCTAAGCGAGCAGTACTTC
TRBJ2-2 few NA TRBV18 CASSPRRSGELFF TGTGCCAGCTCACCACGGCGCAGCGGGGAGCTGTTTTTT
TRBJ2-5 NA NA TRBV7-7 CASSSPAGGETQYF TGTGCCAGCAGCTCACCTGCTGGGGGAGAGACCCAGTACTTC
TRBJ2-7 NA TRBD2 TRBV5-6 CASTSLLPSGMKSYEQYF TGTGCCAGTACATCTTTACTCCCTAGCGGGATGAAATCCTACGAGCAGTACTTC
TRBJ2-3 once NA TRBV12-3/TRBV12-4 CASSRRGGGRPLDTQYF TGTGCCAGCAGTCGACGGGGTGGCGGGCGGCCATTAGATACGCAGTATTTT
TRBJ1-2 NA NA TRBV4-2 CASSQEIQANYGYTF TGTGCCAGCAGCCAAGAAATCCAGGCGAACTATGGCTACACCTTC
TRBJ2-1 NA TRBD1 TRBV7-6 CASSPGTGGTSSYNEQFF TGTGCCAGCAGCCCAGGGACAGGGGGAACCAGCTCCTACAATGAGCAGTTCTTC
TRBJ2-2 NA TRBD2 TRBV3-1 CASSQDRLAGFAGELFF TGTGCCAGCAGCCAAGATCGGTTAGCGGGGTTTGCCGGGGAGCTGTTTTTT
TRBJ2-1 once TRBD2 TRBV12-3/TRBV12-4 CASSSGGGRAGNEQFF TGTGCCAGCAGCTCGGGGGGCGGGAGGGCAGGCAATGAGCAGTTCTTC
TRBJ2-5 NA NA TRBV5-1 CASSLVGGMIETQYF TGCGCCAGCAGCTTGGTCGGAGGGATGATCGAGACCCAGTACTTC
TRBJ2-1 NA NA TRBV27 CASSDNLASSYNEQFF TGTGCCAGCAGTGATAATCTAGCGAGCTCCTACAATGAGCAGTTCTTC
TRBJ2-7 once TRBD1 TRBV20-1 CSASPGQGWEQYF TGCAGTGCTAGCCCGGGACAGGGATGGGAGCAGTACTTC
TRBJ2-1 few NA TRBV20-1 CSAGHRPPFYNEQFF TGCAGTGCGGGGCACAGGCCACCTTTCTACAATGAGCAGTTCTTC
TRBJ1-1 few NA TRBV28 CASSLFPVRRPSNTEAFF TGTGCCAGCAGTTTATTTCCTGTGCGACGACCGTCCAACACTGAAGCTTTCTTT
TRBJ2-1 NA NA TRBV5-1 CASSLPKELYNEQFF TGCGCCAGCAGCTTGCCAAAGGAACTCTACAATGAGCAGTTCTTC
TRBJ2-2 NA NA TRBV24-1 CATSDPLTAGELFF TGTGCCACCAGTGATCCCCTGACGGCCGGGGAGCTGTTTTTT
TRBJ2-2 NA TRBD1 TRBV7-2 CASSPLQGARGTGELFF TGTGCCAGCAGCCCCTTACAGGGGGCGCGGGGCACCGGGGAGCTGTTTTTT
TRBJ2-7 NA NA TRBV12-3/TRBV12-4 CASSLGQPSHEQYF TGTGCCAGCAGTTTGGGCCAACCTAGCCACGAGCAGTACTTC
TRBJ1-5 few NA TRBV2 CASSLQGGRNQPQHF TGTGCCAGCAGTCTCCAGGGAGGGCGGAATCAGCCCCAGCATTTT
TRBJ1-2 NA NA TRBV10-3 CAISQLIQTNNYGYTF TGTGCCATCAGTCAATTAATTCAGACAAATAACTATGGCTACACCTTC
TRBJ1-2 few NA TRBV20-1 CSASHGYTF TGCAGTGCTAGTCATGGCTACACCTTC
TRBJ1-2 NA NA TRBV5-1 CASSLVGASEGYTF TGCGCCAGCAGCTTGGTTGGGGCTAGCGAGGGCTACACCTTC
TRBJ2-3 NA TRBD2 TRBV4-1 CASRQRESVSTDTQYF TGCGCCAGCAGACAGCGGGAGTCTGTTTCCACAGATACGCAGTATTTT
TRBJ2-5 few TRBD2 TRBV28 CASSGLAGKIQETQYF TGTGCCAGCAGCGGACTAGCGGGGAAGATCCAAGAGACCCAGTACTTC
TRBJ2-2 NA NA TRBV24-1 CATSAGITGELFF TGTGCCACCAGTGCAGGGATCACCGGGGAGCTGTTTTTT
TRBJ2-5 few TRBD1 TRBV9 CASSAGHRGKEQETQYF TGTGCCAGCAGCGCCGGACACAGGGGGAAAGAACAAGAGACCCAGTACTTC
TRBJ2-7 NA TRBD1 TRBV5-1 CASSLAVRTGRNYEQYF TGCGCCAGCAGCTTGGCCGTTAGGACAGGCAGAAACTACGAGCAGTACTTC